This note documents a single T cell receptor beta chain sequence. Its antigen is unidentified. This sample was taken from a study of shared clonotypes between healthy human individuals. Overall study findings and caveats: On the whole, naive subsets had larger estimated richness than memory subsets had. Represented diversity (both genetic and exposure-history) was limited by the small number of donors.

Assay: immunoSEQ multiplex PCR; the TCRdb copy retains only in-frame clones and omits some. The sample lists about 510,000 clones; 96% were seen once. V shed 1 base and J 7 bases; nucleotides not matched to a gene: 2. From germline, CDR1 is SGHAT and CDR2 FQNNGV. This CDR3 has 15 amino acids. The specimen was naive CD4+ T cells sorted from blood. Subset indicated: CD45RA+ positively selected. The genes are TRBV11-2 and TRBJ1-4; 11 positions match TRBD1. This sequence originates from a woman in her thirties in good health. Written as DNA, the CDR3 is TGTGCCAGCAGCTTAGTGGGGACAGGGGGTGAAAAACTGTTTTTT. This codes for CASSLVGTGGEKLFF. Drawing the rest from reference TRBV11-2 and TRBJ1-4, the complete variable domain is EAGVAQSPRYKIIEKRQSVAFWCNPISGHATLYWYQQILGQGPKLLIQFQNNGVVDDSQLPKDRFSAERLKGVDSTLKIQPAKLEDSAVYLCASSLVGTGGEKLFFGSGTQLSVL.